The clone carrying this TCR beta chain was counted a few times. Its antigen is as yet unknown. Germline CDR1 is LGHNT and CDR2 is FRNRAP. V lost 1 base, J lost 4 bases, and 7 bases lay in between. The CDR3 has 13 amino acids. The source of the sample is a study of beta chain features in type 1 diabetes. Study summary: Under 110,000,000 sorted cells were examined across all samples.

Findings of the study overall: Relative to healthy donors, patients appeared to have naive, central memory and Treg TCRB repertoires that were more similar. The question of HLA type influencing TCRB rearrangement was one that remained unresolved here. TCRB CDR3s from Type 1 diabetes patients were moderately but significantly shorter in all four CD4+ subsets.

The entirety of the isolated RNA underwent reverse transcription, so expressed TCRB transcripts were sequenced. Profiled with immunoSEQ multiplex PCR; TCRdb holds only in-frame clones, not every one. The data contain 150,000 to 160,000 clones, 8.5% to 14% of them singletons. The rearrangement links TRBV12-5 to TRBJ2-5; D call uncertain. The source of this sequence is a man between 18 and 35 years old in good health. Source material: central memory CD4+ T cells from blood. In nucleotides, the CDR3 is TGTGCTAGTGGTTTGGACAGAGCAGAGACCCAGTACTTC. It specifies CASGLDRAETQYF.